These 23 T cell receptor beta chains came from one sample sequenced in a study of blood T cells in healthy people across ages. Primed by a sample-barcoded 5' primer and a J-beta primer mix, a second PCR proceeded for 7 to 11 cycles. Using its own MiXCR run on the 5' RACE reads, TCRdb lists one record per CDR3 protein. The data contain 2 million or so distinct CDR3 sequences, roughly 50% of them singletons. The sequencing input was blood. The receptors stem from a middle-aged woman in good health.

The rearrangement uses TRBV20-1 and TRBJ1-5; D possibly corresponds to TRBD1 (5 bases). The CDR3 covers 14 residues. The V gene's germline CDR1 is DFQATT and CDR2 SNEGSKA (reference sequence). V was trimmed by 5 bases and J by 0 bases, leaving 11 bases between them. CDR3 residues: CSAFGTDSNQPQHF. CDR3 bases: TGCAGTGCTTTTGGGACGGATAGCAATCAGCCCCAGCATTTT.

The V call is TRBV12-3 or TRBV12-4, the J call TRBJ1-2, with D possibly being TRBD1 (6 bases). The CDR3 totals 14 residues. V lost 7 bases and J 4 bases, leaving 16 bases between the germline ends. The CDR3 spells CASTPGGPGYGYTF. The CDR3, as DNA: TGTGCCAGCACCCCTGGGGGGCCCGGCTATGGCTACACCTTC.

V usage is TRBV14 and J usage is TRBJ2-7; TRBD1 agrees at 7 bases. The CDR3 is made up of 21 amino acids. Losses at the gene ends were 4 bases for V and 3 bases for J; bases not matched to a gene: 27. Per germline, CDR1 SGHDN and CDR2 FVKESK. CDR3 DNA: TGTGCCAGCAGCCTAAGGGGTCTGGGACAGCTCACGAAATGGGTGGACTACGAGCAGTACTTC. Amino acid sequence: CASSLRGLGQLTKWVDYEQYF.

The chain combines TRBV7-2 with TRBJ2-3; 8 bases match TRBD2. From germline, CDR1 is SGHTA and CDR2 FQGNSA. The CDR3 runs 15 residues. V lost 4 bases and J lost 4; bases outside the gene matches: 7. The CDR3 DNA follows: TGTGCCAGCAGCTCGGGGGGGACTAGGGCAGATACGCAGTATTTT. Translation: CASSSGGTRADTQYF. Full variable domain (outside the CDR3, taken from reference TRBV7-2 and TRBJ2-3): GAGVSQSPSNKVTEKGKDVELRCDPISGHTALYWYRQSLGQGLEFLIYFQGNSAPDKSGLPSDRFSAERTGGSVSTLTIQRTQQEDSAVYLCASSSGGTRADTQYFGPGTRLTVL.

This chain connects TRBV6-5 to TRBJ2-1; unclear D gene. The CDR3 loop spans 13 amino acids. The V end was cut by 2 bases, the J end by 7 bases, with 9 bases between. CDR1 is MNHEY, CDR2 SVGAGI, per germline. The CDR3 DNA follows: TGTGCCAGCAGTTACAACTATTGGAATGAGCAGTTCTTC. Translation gives CASSYNYWNEQFF.

The chain is built from TRBV21-1 and TRBJ1-2; the table's D gene call, TRBD1, was not cross checked with the DNA. TRBV21-1 has pseudogene status. The length of the CDR3 is 15 residues. The chain's CDR3 is CASSKCPRGNYGYTF. The CDR3 bases are TGTGCCAGCAGCAAATGCCCCCGGGGAAACTATGGCTACACCTTC.

The chain links TRBV6-2 or TRBV6-3 to TRBJ2-3; 11 bases align to TRBD1. The germline V gene encodes CDR1 MNHEY and CDR2 SVGEGT. The V gene end was trimmed by 2 bases and the J gene end by 5 bases; junction bases not matched to a gene: 9. The CDR3 runs 17 residues. In nucleotides, the CDR3 is TGTGCCAGCAGTTACGCCCCGGGGGACAGGGGGAGAGATACGCAGTATTTT. Amino acid sequence: CASSYAPGDRGRDTQYF.

V usage is TRBV6-5 and J usage is TRBJ2-7, with TRBD1 identical over 8 bases. The CDR3 contains 16 residues. Germline CDR1 reads MNHEY; CDR2 reads SVGAGI. J gave up 2 bases and V 5 bases, and 11 bases lay outside the gene matches. As DNA, the CDR3 is TGTGCCAGCAGTCGATTGGGGACAGGCCAACCCTACGAGCAGTACTTC. Its translation is CASSRLGTGQPYEQYF.

The V gene is TRBV11-3, the J gene TRBJ2-3; no definite D call. The germline CDR1 and CDR2 sequences are SGHNT and YENEEA. V was pared by 0 bases and J by 2 bases, with 9 bases between. This CDR3 comprises 15 residues. CDR3 residues: CASSLDRSVTDTQYF. The DNA of the CDR3 is TGTGCCAGCAGCTTAGATCGGTCAGTCACAGATACGCAGTATTTT. Full variable domain (rest looked up from reference TRBV11-3 and TRBJ2-3): EAGVVQSPRYKIIEKKQPVAFWCNPISGHNTLYWYLQNLGQGPELLIRYENEEAVDDSQLPKDRFSAERLKGVDSTLKIQPAELGDSAVYLCASSLDRSVTDTQYFGPGTRLTVL.

V and J are TRBV20-1 and TRBJ2-7, with D perhaps matching TRBD2 (5 bases). CDR3 length: 15 amino acids. V lost 0 bases to trimming and J lost 4 bases, with 16 bases between them. Germline loops: CDR1 DFQATT, CDR2 SNEGSKA (reference sequence). Here the CDR3 reads CSARDILDGSYEQYF. In DNA, the CDR3 is TGCAGTGCTAGAGATATACTAGATGGCAGTTACGAGCAGTACTTC.

The rearrangement uses TRBV29-1 and TRBJ1-2; the D gene is possibly TRBD1 (5 bases). The length of the CDR3 is 11 residues. The germline V and J ends were trimmed by 7 bases and 1 base, with 7 bases remaining between them. Germline V gene lookup returns CDR1 SQVTM and CDR2 ANQGSEA. CDR3 sequence (DNA): TGCAGCGCGACAGTTAACTATGGCTACACCTTC. This codes for CSATVNYGYTF.

This clonotype was seen a handful of times. The CDR3 region is CASSLGGQINQPQHF. CDR3 bases: TGTGCCAGCAGCTTGGGAGGACAGATTAATCAGCCCCAGCATTTT. The chain couples TRBV5-8 to TRBJ1-5; possible D gene TRBD1, 6 bases. Per germline, CDR1 SGHTS and CDR2 YDEGEE. The CDR3 length is 15 residues. The V gene lost 0 bases and the J gene lost 4 bases, with 11 bases spanning the gap.

Only a few counts were recorded for this clonotype. V and J are TRBV7-9 and TRBJ2-4, with D maybe TRBD2 (6 bases). The last part of the DNA fits TRBJ2-7 better; the J call may be wrong. The CDR3 is 13 residues long. Germline CDR1 and CDR2: SEHNR and FQNEAQ (reference sequence). CDR3 in amino acids: CASSLAWSYEQYF. The CDR3 DNA reads as TGTGCCAGCAGTCTAGCGTGGAGTTACGAGCAGTACTTC.

The J gene is TRBJ2-3, the V gene TRBV4-1, with D possibly TRBD1 on 6 matching bases. V was cut by 0 bases and J by 5 bases, with 12 bases left in between. Per the germline V gene, CDR1 is MGHRA and CDR2 is YSYEKL. The length of the CDR3 is 15 residues. CDR3 bases: TGCGCCAGCAGCCAAGATCCCAGGGGAGTAGATACGCAGTATTTT. This encodes CASSQDPRGVDTQYF.

The chain couples TRBV9 to TRBJ2-1, with TRBD2 identical over 8 bases. V shed 4 bases, J shed 6 bases, and the junction held 9 bases outside the gene matches. Germline CDR1 SGDLS, CDR2 YYNGEE. There are 15 residues in the CDR3. CDR3 bases: TGTGCCAGCAGCCCAGCGGGGGTCCGTGGCAATGAGCAGTTCTTC. Amino acids: CASSPAGVRGNEQFF.

The chain carries TRBV5-1 and TRBJ2-4; D remains unclear. Germline CDR1 reads SGHRS; CDR2 reads YFSETQ. Trimming shortened V by 4 bases and J by 0 bases, and 17 bases separated the two germline ends. CDR3 length equals 17 residues. CDR3 sequence: CASSPSAFGEAKNIQYF. CDR3 nucleotides: TGCGCCAGCAGCCCCTCCGCGTTTGGGGAAGCCAAAAACATTCAGTACTTC.

Only a few counts were recorded for this clonotype. The V call is TRBV7-9, the J call TRBJ2-3, with TRBD2 identical over 8 bases. This CDR3 is built from 15 residues. CDR1 and CDR2 (germline): SEHNR, FQNEAQ (reference sequence). Trimming took 7 bases from V and 8 from J; bases not matched to a gene: 14. The CDR3 loop is CASISPTGAGGTQYF. The CDR3 region has the DNA TGTGCCAGCATCTCCCCTACGGGGGCGGGGGGTACGCAGTATTTT.

This clonotype has only a few counts. This chain links TRBV10-3 with TRBJ2-1, with D maybe TRBD2 (6 bases). The length of the CDR3 is 15 residues. The germline V and J ends were trimmed by 4 bases and 3 bases, with 13 bases remaining between them. CDR1 is ENHRY, CDR2 SYGVKD, per germline. CDR3 sequence (DNA): TGTGCCATCAGTGTGCGGGAAGGGGTCTACAATGAGCAGTTCTTC. Translated: CAISVREGVYNEQFF.

V and J are TRBV6-2 or TRBV6-3 and TRBJ2-1; D unclear. The V end lost 3 bases, the J end lost 4 bases, and 10 bases lay between the germline ends. The CDR3 loop spans 14 amino acids. CDR1 is MNHEY, CDR2 SVGEGT, per germline. The CDR3 sequence: CASSYSQAYNEQFF. CDR3 nucleotide sequence: TGTGCCAGCAGTTATTCCCAGGCTTACAATGAGCAGTTCTTC.

The chain carries TRBV25-1 and TRBJ1-2; D might be TRBD1 (5 bases). The CDR3 loop spans 13 amino acids. The V end was cut by 10 bases, the J end by 5 bases, with 17 bases between. Per germline, CDR1 MGHDK and CDR2 SYGVNS. The CDR3 sequence is CATQGGGYYGYTF. DNA of the CDR3: TGTGCCACCCAGGGTGGGGGGTATTATGGCTACACCTTC.

The chain has TRBV20-1 and TRBJ2-7, with D possibly being TRBD1 (5 bases). The ends were cut back, 5 bases at V and 3 bases at J, with 17 bases in the middle. The CDR3 extends over 14 amino acids. Looked up from germline, CDR1 is DFQATT and CDR2 is SNEGSKA (reference sequence). Written as DNA, the CDR3 is TGCAGTGCTGAAAGGGGATTTCCTTTCTACGAGCAGTACTTC. This gives the protein CSAERGFPFYEQYF.

This sequence joins TRBV7-2 and TRBJ2-5; weak D call: TRBD2 (7 bases). Between the trimmed V and J ends, which lost 0 bases and 5 bases, there was a span of 13 bases. This CDR3 region has 15 residues. Germline V lookup: CDR1 SGHTA, CDR2 FQGNSA. This CDR3 reads CASSLAGGPWETQYF. Here the CDR3 DNA reads TGTGCCAGCAGCTTAGCGGGGGGGCCATGGGAGACCCAGTACTTC.

The rearrangement joins TRBV20-1 to TRBJ1-5, with D maybe TRBD1 (5 bases). The CDR3 has 14 residues. The germline CDR1 and CDR2 sequences are DFQATT and SNEGSKA (reference sequence). With 0 bases removed from V and 5 bases from J, the gap between germline ends came to 11 bases. The CDR3 loop reads CSAREPGSDQPQHF. The CDR3 DNA is TGCAGTGCTAGAGAACCAGGGAGCGATCAGCCCCAGCATTTT.